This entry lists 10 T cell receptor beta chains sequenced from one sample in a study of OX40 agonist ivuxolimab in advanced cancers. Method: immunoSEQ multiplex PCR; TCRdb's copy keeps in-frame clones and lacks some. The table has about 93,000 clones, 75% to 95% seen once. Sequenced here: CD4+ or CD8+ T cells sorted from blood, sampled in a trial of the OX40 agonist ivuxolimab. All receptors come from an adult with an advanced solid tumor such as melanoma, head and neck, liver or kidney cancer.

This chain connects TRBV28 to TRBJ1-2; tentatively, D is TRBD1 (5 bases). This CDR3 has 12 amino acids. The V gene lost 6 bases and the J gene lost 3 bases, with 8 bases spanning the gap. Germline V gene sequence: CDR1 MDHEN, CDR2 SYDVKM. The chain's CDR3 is CASRGRDYGYTF. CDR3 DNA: TGTGCCAGCAGAGGCAGGGACTATGGCTACACCTTC.

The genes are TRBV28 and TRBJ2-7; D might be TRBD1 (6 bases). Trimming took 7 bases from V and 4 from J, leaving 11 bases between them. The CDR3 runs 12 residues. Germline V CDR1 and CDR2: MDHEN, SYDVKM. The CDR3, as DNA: TGTGCCAGCAATTATCAGGGGTACGAGCAGTACTTC. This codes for CASNYQGYEQYF. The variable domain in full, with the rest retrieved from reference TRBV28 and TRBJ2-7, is DVKVTQSSRYLVKRTGEKVFLECVQDMDHENMFWYRQDPGLGLRLIYFSYDVKMKEKGDIPEGYSVSREKKERFSLILESASTNQTSMYLCASNYQGYEQYFGPGTRLTVT.

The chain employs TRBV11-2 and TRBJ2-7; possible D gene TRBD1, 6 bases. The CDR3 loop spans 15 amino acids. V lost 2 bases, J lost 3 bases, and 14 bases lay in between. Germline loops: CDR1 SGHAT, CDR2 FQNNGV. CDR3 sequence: CASSLPGHLVYEQYF. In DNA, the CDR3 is TGTGCCAGCAGCTTACCGGGACACTTGGTCTACGAGCAGTACTTC.

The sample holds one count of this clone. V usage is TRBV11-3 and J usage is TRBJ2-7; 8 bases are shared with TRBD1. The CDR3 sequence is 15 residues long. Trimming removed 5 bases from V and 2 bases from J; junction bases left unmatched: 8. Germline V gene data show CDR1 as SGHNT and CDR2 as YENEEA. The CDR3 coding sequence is TGTGCCAGCAGCCCAACCGGACAGGGCCCCTACGAGCAGTACTTC. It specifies CASSPTGQGPYEQYF.

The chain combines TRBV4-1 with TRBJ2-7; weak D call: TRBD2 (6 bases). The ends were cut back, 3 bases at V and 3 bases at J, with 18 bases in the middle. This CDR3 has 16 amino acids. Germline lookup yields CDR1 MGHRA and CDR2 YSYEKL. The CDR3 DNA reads TGCGCCAGCAGCCATAAACCGGGAGTGCTTGACTACGAGCAGTACTTC. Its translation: CASSHKPGVLDYEQYF.

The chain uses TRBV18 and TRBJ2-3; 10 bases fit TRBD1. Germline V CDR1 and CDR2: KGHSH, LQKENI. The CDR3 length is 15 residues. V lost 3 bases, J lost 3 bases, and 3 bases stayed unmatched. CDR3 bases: TGTGCCAGCTCACCCTGGACAGGGGGGACAGATACGCAGTATTTT. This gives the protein CASSPWTGGTDTQYF.

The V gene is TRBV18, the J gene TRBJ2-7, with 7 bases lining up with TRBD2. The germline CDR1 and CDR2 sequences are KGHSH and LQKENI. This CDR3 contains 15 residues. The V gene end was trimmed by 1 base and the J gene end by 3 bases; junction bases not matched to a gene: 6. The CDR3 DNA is TGTGCCAGCTCACCACGGAGCGGGACCCACTACGAGCAGTACTTC. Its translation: CASSPRSGTHYEQYF.

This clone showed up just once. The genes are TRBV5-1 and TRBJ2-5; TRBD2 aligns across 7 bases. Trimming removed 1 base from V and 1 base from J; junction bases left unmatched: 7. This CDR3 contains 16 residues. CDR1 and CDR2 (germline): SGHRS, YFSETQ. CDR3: CASSLSPSGVQETQYF. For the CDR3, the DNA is TGCGCCAGCAGCTTGTCTCCTAGCGGAGTCCAAGAGACCCAGTACTTC.

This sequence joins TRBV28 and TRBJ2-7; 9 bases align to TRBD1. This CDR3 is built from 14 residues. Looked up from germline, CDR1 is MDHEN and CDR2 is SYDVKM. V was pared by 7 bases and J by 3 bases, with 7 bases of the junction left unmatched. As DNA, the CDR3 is TGTGCCAGCATACCGGGACAGGGCTTCTACGAGCAGTACTTC. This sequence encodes CASIPGQGFYEQYF.

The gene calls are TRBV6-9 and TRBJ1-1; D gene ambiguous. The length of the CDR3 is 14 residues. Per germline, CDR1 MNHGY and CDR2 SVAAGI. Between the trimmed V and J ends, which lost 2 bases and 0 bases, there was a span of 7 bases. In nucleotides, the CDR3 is TGTGCCAGCAGTTATGGGGTTATGAACACTGAAGCTTTCTTT. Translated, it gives CASSYGVMNTEAFF.